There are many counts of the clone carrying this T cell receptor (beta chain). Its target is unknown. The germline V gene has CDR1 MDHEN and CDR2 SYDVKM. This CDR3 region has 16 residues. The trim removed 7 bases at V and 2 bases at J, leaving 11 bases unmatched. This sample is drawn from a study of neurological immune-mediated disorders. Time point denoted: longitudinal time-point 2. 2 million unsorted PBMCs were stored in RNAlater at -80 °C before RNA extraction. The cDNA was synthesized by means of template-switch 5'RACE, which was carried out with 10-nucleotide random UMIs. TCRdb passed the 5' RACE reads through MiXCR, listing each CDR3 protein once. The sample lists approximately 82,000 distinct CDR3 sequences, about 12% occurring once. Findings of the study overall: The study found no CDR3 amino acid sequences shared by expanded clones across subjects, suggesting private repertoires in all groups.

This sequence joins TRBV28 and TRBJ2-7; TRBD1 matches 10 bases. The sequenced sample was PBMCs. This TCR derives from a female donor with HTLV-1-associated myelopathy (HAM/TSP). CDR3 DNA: TGTGCCAGCACCCCTTTATCAGGACAGGGGGCCTACGAGCAGTACTTC. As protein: CASTPLSGQGAYEQYF.